One and the same sample provided the 18 T cell receptor beta chains below, sequenced in a study of blood T cell repertoires in COVID-19. The protocol was immunoSEQ multiplex PCR, while the TCRdb copy is restricted to in-frame clones and leaves out a portion. The data hold some 100,000 clones, with roughly nine tenths observed a single time. The sample was peripheral blood. The receptors derive from a man in his forties or fifties with acute or convalescent COVID-19.

The rearrangement links TRBV7-3 to TRBJ2-1, with TRBD1 matching over 7 bases. Per the germline V gene, CDR1 is SGHTA and CDR2 is FQGTGA. The trim removed 5 bases at V and 0 bases at J, leaving 7 bases unmatched. The CDR3 runs 16 residues. CDR3: CASSVTGASSYNEQFF. DNA for the CDR3: TGTGCCAGCAGCGTTACAGGGGCCTCCTCCTACAATGAGCAGTTCTTC. The complete variable domain, with remaining parts taken from reference TRBV7-3 and TRBJ2-1, reads GAGVSQTPSNKVTEKGKYVELRCDPISGHTALYWYRQSLGQGPEFLIYFQGTGAADDSGLPNDRFFAVRPEGSVSTLKIQRTERGDSAVYLCASSVTGASSYNEQFFGPGTRLTVL.

The chain is built from TRBV27 and TRBJ1-6, with D hard to call. Germline CDR1 and CDR2: MNHEY and SMNVEV (reference sequence). The CDR3 runs 14 residues. The V end lost 0 bases, the J end lost 8 bases, and 8 bases lay between the germline ends. CDR3 amino acids: CASSLSWADSPLHF. CDR3 DNA: TGTGCCAGCAGTTTATCTTGGGCCGATTCACCCCTCCACTTT.

The CDR3 spells CACRGGRETQYF. The CDR3 nucleotides read TGTGCCTGCCGCGGGGGGCGGGAGACCCAGTACTTC. The rearrangement uses TRBV6-5 and TRBJ2-5, with TRBD2 matching 8 bases. V lost 11 bases to trimming and J lost 5 bases; unmatched junction nucleotides: 7. From germline, CDR1 is MNHEY and CDR2 SVGAGI. This CDR3 region has 12 residues.

The chain is built from TRBV2 and TRBJ1-1; 9 nucleotides agree with TRBD1. V shed 4 bases and J 4 bases; nucleotides not matched to a gene: 4. Per germline, CDR1 SNHLY and CDR2 FYNNEI. The CDR3 extends over 14 amino acids. As DNA, the CDR3 is TGTGCCAGCAGTGCGACAGGGGGGGTCACTGAAGCTTTCTTT. It specifies CASSATGGVTEAFF. Variable domain in full (rest from reference TRBV2 and TRBJ1-1): EPEVTQTPSHQVTQMGQEVILRCVPISNHLYFYWYRQILGQKVEFLVSFYNNEISEKSEIFDDQFSVERPDGSNFTLKIRSTKLEDSAMYFCASSATGGVTEAFFGQGTRLTVV.

The V and J genes are TRBV3-1 (or the pseudogene TRBV3-2) and TRBJ2-7; D ambiguous. Germline CDR1 LGHDT, CDR2 YNNKEL (reference sequence). This CDR3 region has 11 residues. With 2 bases removed from V and 6 bases from J, the gap between germline ends came to 5 bases. CDR3 coding DNA: TGTGCCAGCAGCCAAATGCGCGAGCAGTACTTC. Protein sequence: CASSQMREQYF.

The chain combines TRBV5-1 with TRBJ2-7, with TRBD2 matching over 12 bases. CDR1 and CDR2 (germline): SGHRS, YFSETQ. The J segment lost 2 bases and the V segment lost 4 bases, leaving 4 bases of the junction unmatched. CDR3 length: 15 amino acids. CDR3 loop: CASSPRLAGAYEQYF. DNA of the CDR3: TGCGCCAGCAGCCCACGACTAGCGGGGGCCTACGAGCAGTACTTC.

The CDR3 nucleotides read TGTGCCAGCAGCTTTAGCGGTGCTAGCACAGATACGCAGTATTTT. It translates to CASSFSGASTDTQYF. The chain has TRBV5-4 and TRBJ2-3, with D possibly matching TRBD2 (6 bases). This CDR3 comprises 15 residues. Between the trimmed V and J ends, which lost 2 bases and 0 bases, there was a span of 10 bases. CDR1 is SGHNT, CDR2 YYREEE, per germline (reference sequence).

The J gene is TRBJ2-7, the V gene TRBV11-1; 9 bases match TRBD1. The germline gives CDR1 SGHAT, CDR2 FQDESV (reference sequence). V lost 4 bases, J lost 4 bases, and 5 bases stayed unmatched. This CDR3 spans 14 amino acids. The CDR3 spells CASSSTGGMYEQYF. In nucleotides, the CDR3 is TGTGCCAGCAGCTCAACAGGGGGCATGTACGAGCAGTACTTC.

This chain connects TRBV5-4 to TRBJ2-5; D possibly corresponds to TRBD2 (5 bases). Per the germline V gene, CDR1 is SGHNT and CDR2 is YYREEE (reference sequence). V was shortened by 4 bases and J by 7 bases, with 14 bases between the two germline ends. The CDR3 is 13 residues long. The CDR3 sequence: CASSPGILGTQYF. CDR3 DNA sequence: TGTGCCAGCAGCCCCGGGATCCTGGGGACCCAGTACTTC.

The rearrangement joins TRBV6-1 to TRBJ1-5; possibly TRBD1 for D (6 bases). The CDR3 runs 17 residues. Germline CDR1 MNHNS, CDR2 SASEGT. Trimming stripped 3 bases from V and 2 bases from J, with 17 bases between. The DNA of the CDR3 is TGTGCCAGCAGTGATGACAGGTTCTTGGGGGGCAATCAGCCCCAGCATTTT. It specifies CASSDDRFLGGNQPQHF.

The V call is TRBV5-4, the J call TRBJ1-4; D is unresolved. The length of the CDR3 is 17 residues. Germline V gene sequence: CDR1 SGHNT, CDR2 YYREEE (reference sequence). Trimming removed 4 bases from V and 5 bases from J, with 21 bases in between. The CDR3 DNA sequence: TGTGCCAGCAGCCATCAAAACCCTATTGGTATGAATGAAAAACTGTTTTTT. Its protein is CASSHQNPIGMNEKLFF.

This clone was recorded only once. The V and J genes are TRBV7-2 and TRBJ2-1; TRBD2 matches 7 bases. The CDR3 totals 11 residues. V shed 5 bases, J shed 8 bases, and the junction held 0 bases outside the gene matches. From germline, CDR1 is SGHTA and CDR2 FQGNSA. DNA of the CDR3: TGTGCCAGCAGCCGGGGGGATGAGCAGTTCTTC. Translation: CASSRGDEQFF.

This clone showed up just a few times. The chain combines TRBV2 with TRBJ1-1; 7 nucleotides line up with TRBD1. J lost 4 bases, V lost 7 bases, and 12 bases had no gene match. This CDR3 contains 15 residues. The V gene's germline CDR1 is SNHLY and CDR2 FYNNEI. CDR3 sequence: CASNGQALGTTEAFF. For the CDR3, the DNA is TGTGCCAGCAACGGACAGGCCCTAGGGACCACTGAAGCTTTCTTT. The full variable domain, its missing parts supplied by reference TRBV2 and TRBJ1-1, is EPEVTQTPSHQVTQMGQEVILRCVPISNHLYFYWYRQILGQKVEFLVSFYNNEISEKSEIFDDQFSVERPDGSNFTLKIRSTKLEDSAMYFCASNGQALGTTEAFFGQGTRLTVV.

The chain links TRBV7-8 to TRBJ1-3, with D maybe TRBD1 (5 bases). Trimming shortened V by 0 bases and J by 4 bases, and 7 bases separated the two germline ends. This CDR3 has 14 residues. Per the germline V gene, CDR1 is SGHVS and CDR2 is FQNEAQ. The CDR3 loop reads CASSLATVGNTIYF. The CDR3, as DNA: TGTGCCAGCAGCTTAGCGACAGTCGGAAACACCATATATTTT. The full variable domain, with the rest looked up from reference TRBV7-8 and TRBJ1-3, is GAGVSQSPRYKVAKRGQDVALRCDPISGHVSLFWYQQALGQGPEFLTYFQNEAQLDKSGLPSDRFFAERPEGSVSTLKIQRTQQEDSAVYLCASSLATVGNTIYFGEGSWLTVV.

This clone was counted once. This sequence joins TRBV7-2 and TRBJ2-7, with 10 bases identical to TRBD2. Germline CDR1 reads SGHTA; CDR2 reads FQGNSA. Trimming took 5 bases from V and 6 from J; bases not matched to a gene: 16. The CDR3 length is 17 residues. The CDR3 bases are TGTGCCAGCAGCAGAGGGGCTAGCGGGGGTAAAATGGGCGAGCAGTACTTC. As protein: CASSRGASGGKMGEQYF. Complete variable domain (other parts from reference TRBV7-2 and TRBJ2-7): GAGVSQSPSNKVTEKGKDVELRCDPISGHTALYWYRQSLGQGLEFLIYFQGNSAPDKSGLPSDRFSAERTGGSVSTLTIQRTQQEDSAVYLCASSRGASGGKMGEQYFGPGTRLTVT.

The chain uses TRBV10-3 and TRBJ1-2, with TRBD1 as a possible D gene (5 bases). Germline-derived CDR1 and CDR2 are ENHRY and SYGVKD. V lost 3 bases, J lost 8 bases, and 13 bases lay in between. This CDR3 is 13 amino acids long. The CDR3 bases are TGTGCCATCAGTGATTTCGGGACTGGCGGCTACACCTTC. As protein: CAISDFGTGGYTF.

This rearrangement joins TRBV2 to TRBJ1-4; D not certain. The germline CDR1 and CDR2 sequences are SNHLY and FYNNEI. CDR3 size: 15 residues. The V end lost 1 base, the J end lost 0 bases, and 6 bases lay between the germline ends. The CDR3 spells CASSEVRATNEKLFF. DNA for the CDR3: TGTGCCAGCAGTGAAGTGAGAGCAACTAATGAAAAACTGTTTTTT.

Regarding this clone: An end of the junction differs from the germline gene, which may be a read error. CDR3 loop: CASSQSGGTGGF. In nucleotides, the CDR3 is TGTGCCAGCAGCCAATCCGGGGGGACAGGAGGATTT. The rearrangement links TRBV14 to TRBJ1-6, with 8 bases fitting TRBD1. Germline V lookup: CDR1 SGHDN, CDR2 FVKESK. The CDR3 totals 12 residues. Full variable domain (rest looked up from reference TRBV14 and TRBJ1-6): EAGVTQFPSHSVIEKGQTVTLRCDPISGHDNLYWYRRVMGKEIKFLLHFVKESKQDESGMPNNRFLAERTGGTYSTLKVQPAELEDSGVYFCASSQSGGTGGFGNGTRLTVT.